The source of this T cell receptor (beta chain) is a study of Ad26.COV2.S vaccination and SARS-CoV-2 variants. About this clone itself: At one boundary the junction diverges from the germline segment, which might be a read error.

This CDR3 has 12 residues. Profiling relied on immunoSEQ multiplex PCR, and the TCRdb table lists in-frame clones only, not all of them. The table includes over 300,000 clones, roughly 80% detected once. Treatment indicated: 15 to 20 received Ad26.COV2.S at low or high dose, single or two shots; about five received placebo; per-sample allocation not given. All samples were drawn on day 63, counting from the first vaccine or placebo injection. The specimen comprised peripheral blood, sampled in a trial of Ad26.COV2.S vaccine versus placebo. This chain links TRBV12-3 or TRBV12-4 with TRBJ1-6; D call uncertain. This clonotype originated in a person between 18 and 59 years old who received the Ad26.COV2.S COVID-19 vaccine or a placebo. CDR3 bases: TGTGCCAGCAGTCTGAAAGGTCGCCCAAAGAACTTT. Amino acid sequence: CASSLKGRPKNF.